This TCR beta chain was identified in a study of spatial heterogeneity in lung cancer. Across the study: Fewer alpha-chain than beta-chain sequences were consistently detected.

The CDR3 runs 15 residues. V lost 4 bases and J lost 7; bases outside the gene matches: 12. CDR1 SQVTM and CDR2 ANQGSEA come from the germline V gene. The time point: sample taken at primary tumor resection. Sequencing covered unsorted whole RNA taken from tumor, nontumor lung or frozen PBMC. A total of approximately 69 untreated early-stage non-small cell lung cancer patients served as donors. General study points: The appearance of ubiquitous expanded tumor TCRs in blood was greater at resection than follow-up.

Each TCR cDNA molecule carried a unique molecular identifier. TCRdb re-called the 5' RACE reads with MiXCR, one entry per CDR3 protein. The table shows about 39,000 distinct CDR3 sequences, with 5.8% occurring only once. At least ten counts were recorded for this clonotype. Its antigen is currently unknown. The source was PBMCs, collected at surgery. The chain has TRBV29-1 and TRBJ2-1; 8 bases line up with TRBD2. This clonotype was obtained from a male donor with early-stage non-small cell lung cancer. The CDR3 loop reads CSVGLAGTFGNEQFF. For the CDR3, the DNA is TGCAGCGTTGGTCTAGCGGGTACGTTTGGGAATGAGCAGTTCTTC.